Listed here is a single T cell receptor (beta chain). TCRdb's copy holds only in-frame clones and misses some; the assay was immunoSEQ multiplex PCR. The table lists about 2 million clones, 85% to 95% of them singletons. As defined, naive CD8 cells were CD45RO-negative and positively selected for CCR7, with terminally differentiated effector memory CD45RA+ cells excluded. These data originate in a study of shared clonotypes between healthy human individuals. CDR3 length: 14 amino acids. V dropped 4 bases and J dropped 3; count of bases not matched to a gene: 5. The germline CDR1 and CDR2 sequences are LGHNA and YSLEER.

What was sequenced was naive CD8+ T cells sorted from blood. The TCR comes from a man between 18 and 29 years old in good health. The chain employs TRBV4-3 and TRBJ2-7; 8 nucleotides line up with TRBD2. The CDR3 bases are TGCGCCAGCAGCCTTTCCACTAGCGGCTACGAGCAGTACTTC. It specifies CASSLSTSGYEQYF.